Listed below are T cell receptor beta chains from one sample, sequenced in a study of shared clonotypes between healthy human individuals. The method was immunoSEQ multiplex PCR; TCRdb's version includes in-frame clones alone and lacks a portion of them. Among around 700,000 clones listed, roughly 70% were seen once. The source material was memory CD4+ T cells sorted from blood. These receptors came from a woman under 40 in good health. Each CDR3 is given with its conserved first and last residue. The D gene is left open where the match is weak. Size is stated for part of the rows, as once, few or many counts, or as a class when the clone is expanded.

>-|-|TRBJ1-1|TRBV7-2
CASSLVGVAGEAFF
TGTGCCAGCAGCTTAGTAGGTGTGGCGGGAGAAGCTTTCTTT
>-|-|TRBJ2-3|TRBV7-2
CASSPATDTQYF
TGTGCCAGCAGCCCTGCCACAGATACGCAGTATTTT
>-|many|TRBJ1-5|TRBV6-5
CASSYSPGNQPQHF
TGTGCCAGCAGTTACTCTCCGGGGAACCAGCCCCAGCATTTT
>-|-|TRBJ2-5|TRBV6-1
CASSVGLAETQYF
TGTGCCAGCAGTGTTGGGCTAGCGGAGACCCAGTACTTC
>-|-|TRBJ1-5|TRBV28
CALGPKNSNQPQHF
TGTGCCTTGGGGCCCAAGAATAGCAATCAGCCCCAGCATTTT
>-|once|TRBJ2-1|TRBV11-1
CASSLGQYNEQFF
TGTGCCAGCAGCTTAGGTCAGTACAATGAGCAGTTCTTC
>TRBD1|-|TRBJ2-7|TRBV18
CASSPAGGPYEQYF
TGTGCCAGCTCACCAGCAGGGGGCCCCTACGAGCAGTACTTC
>-|-|TRBJ2-7|TRBV5-4
CASSLGGDGAYYEQYF
TGTGCCAGCAGCTTGGGGGGAGACGGGGCTTACTACGAGCAGTACTTC
>TRBD1|-|TRBJ1-5|TRBV6-1
CASKAQGVGNQPQHF
TGTGCCAGCAAAGCCCAGGGGGTCGGCAATCAGCCCCAGCATTTT
>TRBD2|-|TRBJ2-3|TRBV5-1
CASSWGLEQNTDTQYF
TGCGCCAGCAGCTGGGGACTAGAGCAGAACACAGATACGCAGTATTTT
>-|many|TRBJ2-2|TRBV18
CASLQTGTGELFF
TGTGCCAGCTTACAGACTGGGACCGGGGAGCTGTTTTTT
>TRBD1|few|TRBJ2-5|TRBV7-7
CASSQSTGGQETQYF
TGTGCCAGCAGCCAGTCGACAGGGGGTCAAGAGACCCAGTACTTC
>-|-|TRBJ2-5|TRBV5-1
CASSSSGHQETQYF
TGCGCCAGCAGCTCCTCGGGACACCAAGAGACCCAGTACTTC
>-|-|TRBJ1-4|TRBV2
CASSNGLDRREKLFF
TGTGCCAGCAGTAATGGGCTAGACAGACGGGAAAAACTGTTTTTT
>-|-|TRBJ1-1|TRBV2
CASSMDKNTEAFF
TGTGCCAGCAGTATGGATAAGAACACTGAAGCTTTCTTT
>-|-|TRBJ2-2|TRBV6-5
CASSAGSTGELFF
TGTGCCAGCTCGGCAGGATCTACCGGGGAGCTGTTTTTT
>-|-|TRBJ1-5|TRBV6-1
CASSFYAGFNQPQHF
TGTGCCAGCAGTTTCTACGCAGGTTTCAATCAGCCCCAGCATTTT
>-|-|TRBJ2-2|TRBV4-1
CASSQVGLTGELFF
TGCGCCAGCAGCCAAGTCGGCCTCACCGGGGAGCTGTTTTTT
>-|-|TRBJ1-5|TRBV10-2
CASSESPRRAVYSNQPQHF
TGCGCCAGCAGTGAGTCGCCGCGGAGGGCGGTCTATAGCAATCAGCCCCAGCATTTT
>TRBD2|-|TRBJ2-1|TRBV11-2
CASSSTGSGKNNEQFF
TGTGCCAGCAGCTCGACCGGGAGCGGGAAAAACAATGAGCAGTTCTTC
>TRBD2|-|TRBJ2-1|TRBV7-8
CASSLAGLANTEQFF
TGTGCCAGCAGCTTAGCGGGACTAGCGAACACCGAGCAGTTCTTC
>TRBD2|once|TRBJ2-5|TRBV6-5
CASTSSGRAVETQYF
TGTGCCAGCACCTCCAGCGGGAGGGCAGTAGAGACCCAGTACTTC
>TRBD2|-|TRBJ2-7|TRBV5-1
CASSPSGTPYEQYF
TGCGCCAGCAGCCCTAGCGGGACCCCCTACGAGCAGTACTTC
>TRBD2|-|TRBJ2-6|TRBV19
CASSARGSPGANVLTF
TGTGCCAGTAGTGCGCGGGGGAGCCCTGGGGCCAACGTCCTGACTTTC
>-|-|TRBJ1-1|TRBV11-1
CASSYPGQQNTEAFF
TGTGCCAGCAGCTACCCTGGACAGCAGAACACTGAAGCTTTCTTT
>-|-|TRBJ1-5|TRBV27
CASSPGRGARQPQHF
TGTGCCAGCAGTCCCGGGCGGGGGGCGCGTCAGCCCCAGCATTTT
>-|-|TRBJ2-3|TRBV6-6
CASSYGATDTQYF
TGTGCCAGCAGTTACGGTGCCACAGATACGCAGTATTTT
>-|-|TRBJ2-2|TRBV15
CATSSGTANTGELFF
TGTGCCACCAGCAGCGGGACGGCGAACACCGGGGAGCTGTTTTTT
>-|-|TRBJ1-5|TRBV18
CASSTQGSQPQHF
TGTGCCAGCTCAACGCAGGGGAGTCAGCCCCAGCATTTT